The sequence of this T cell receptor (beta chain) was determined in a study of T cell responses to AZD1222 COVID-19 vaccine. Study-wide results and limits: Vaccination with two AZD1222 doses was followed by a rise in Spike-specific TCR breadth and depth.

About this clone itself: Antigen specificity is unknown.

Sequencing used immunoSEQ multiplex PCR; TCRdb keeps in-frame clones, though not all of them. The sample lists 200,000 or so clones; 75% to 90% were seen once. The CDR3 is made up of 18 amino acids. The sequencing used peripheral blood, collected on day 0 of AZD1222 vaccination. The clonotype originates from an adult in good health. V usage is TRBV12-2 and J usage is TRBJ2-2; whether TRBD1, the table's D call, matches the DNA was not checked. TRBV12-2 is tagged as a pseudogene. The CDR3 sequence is CASRLARDREGDTGELFF. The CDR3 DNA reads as TGTGCAAGTCGCTTAGCCCGGGACAGGGAGGGTGACACCGGGGAGCTGTTTTTT.